One and the same sample provided the 10 T cell receptor beta chains below, sequenced in a study of cytomegalovirus exposure and HLA in healthy donors. The table came from immunoSEQ multiplex PCR; TCRdb's copy has only in-frame clones and leaves some out. The sample includes some 340,000 clones, 87% of them seen just once. The sequenced sample was PBMCs. Source of these receptors: a woman in her 30s in good health and CMV-seropositive.

V gene TRBV2 combines with J gene TRBJ1-4; TRBD1 matches 8 bases. The CDR3 is 15 amino acids. Unmatched junction bases numbered 11, after V lost 4 bases and J lost 10 bases. Germline values: CDR1 SNHLY, CDR2 FYNNEI. The DNA for the CDR3 is TGTGCCAGCAGTGTGGAGGACAGGGTAACTGGAAAACTGTTTTTT. Translation gives CASSVEDRVTGKLFF.

As regards this clone: Other nucleotide sequences in the sample specify the same CDR3. The chain's CDR3 is CSVGQSYEQYF. The CDR3 nucleotides read TGCAGCGTCGGACAGAGCTACGAGCAGTACTTC. This chain uses TRBV29-1 with TRBJ2-7; a possible D gene is TRBD1 (6 bases). The V and J ends lost 6 bases and 3 bases respectively, with 9 bases between them. The length of the CDR3 is 11 residues. CDR1 and CDR2 (germline): SQVTM, ANQGSEA.

The V gene is TRBV5-1, the J gene TRBJ2-5, with D possibly TRBD2 on 7 matching bases. The germline V gene encodes CDR1 SGHRS and CDR2 YFSETQ. The V and J ends lost 1 base and 5 bases respectively, with 12 bases between them. The length of the CDR3 is 14 residues. CDR3 nucleotides: TGCGCCAGCAGCTTGAAAGGGGGGGGCGAGACCCAGTACTTC. The encoded protein is CASSLKGGGETQYF.

CDR3 amino acids: CASSVVEGGADTQYF. In DNA form, the CDR3 reads TGTGCCAGCAGCGTAGTGGAAGGTGGGGCAGATACGCAGTATTTT. The chain has TRBV9 and TRBJ2-3; D not certain. Germline CDR1 is SGDLS and CDR2 is YYNGEE. V lost 0 bases and J 4 bases, leaving 12 bases between the germline ends. The CDR3 has 15 amino acids.

This clone was detected only once. The chain recombines TRBV5-6 with TRBJ2-1; 8 nucleotides align to TRBD2. The J segment lost 2 bases and the V segment lost 4 bases, leaving 8 bases of the junction unmatched. Germline CDR1 is SGHDT and CDR2 is YYEEEE. This CDR3 contains 16 residues. As DNA, the CDR3 is TGTGCCAGCAGCCACCCTACTAGCGGACCCTACAATGAGCAGTTCTTC. It encodes CASSHPTSGPYNEQFF.

A note on this clone: Additional DNA sequences in this sample encode the identical CDR3. The chain joins TRBV7-8 to TRBJ1-2; unclear D gene. Per germline, CDR1 SGHVS and CDR2 FQNEAQ. There are 13 residues in the CDR3. Trimming removed 1 base from V and 2 bases from J, with 5 bases in between. The CDR3 nucleotides are TGTGCCAGCAGCTTAGGTCAAAACTATGGCTACACCTTC. Protein: CASSLGQNYGYTF.

This clone was picked up one time. The genes are TRBV9 and TRBJ1-1, with D uncertain. The CDR3 has 14 amino acids. Germline V gives CDR1 SGDLS, CDR2 YYNGEE. With 0 bases removed from V and 4 bases from J, the gap between germline ends came to 10 bases. This CDR3 is CASSVDEGVTEAFF. DNA of the CDR3: TGTGCCAGCAGCGTAGATGAGGGTGTCACTGAAGCTTTCTTT.

V gene TRBV2 combines with J gene TRBJ2-2; no definite D call. V was cut by 5 bases and J by 10 bases, with 14 bases left in between. The CDR3 spans 13 residues. Germline V gene data show CDR1 as SNHLY and CDR2 as FYNNEI. CDR3: CASSSDFPSELFF. The CDR3 coding sequence is TGTGCCAGCAGTTCGGATTTCCCGTCGGAGCTGTTTTTT. Filled out from reference TRBV2 and TRBJ2-2, the complete variable domain reads EPEVTQTPSHQVTQMGQEVILRCVPISNHLYFYWYRQILGQKVEFLVSFYNNEISEKSEIFDDQFSVERPDGSNFTLKIRSTKLEDSAMYFCASSSDFPSELFFGEGSRLTVL.

The chain carries TRBV6-5 and TRBJ2-7; tentative D call: TRBD2 (5 bases). From germline, CDR1 is MNHEY and CDR2 SVGAGI. The length of the CDR3 is 16 residues. The V end lost 0 bases, the J end lost 0 bases, and 12 bases lay between the germline ends. The CDR3 is CASSYSQVASSYEQYF. The CDR3 DNA reads TGTGCCAGCAGTTACTCTCAGGTAGCGAGCTCCTACGAGCAGTACTTC.

This rearrangement joins TRBV15 to TRBJ1-2; TRBD1 might be the D (5 bases). Germline CDR1 is LNHNV and CDR2 is YYDKDF (reference sequence). This CDR3 is built from 16 residues. V was shortened by 0 bases and J by 6 bases, with 17 bases between the two germline ends. The CDR3 is CATSRDAGGVWDGYTF. CDR3 nucleotide sequence: TGTGCCACCAGCAGAGATGCAGGAGGGGTATGGGATGGCTACACCTTC.